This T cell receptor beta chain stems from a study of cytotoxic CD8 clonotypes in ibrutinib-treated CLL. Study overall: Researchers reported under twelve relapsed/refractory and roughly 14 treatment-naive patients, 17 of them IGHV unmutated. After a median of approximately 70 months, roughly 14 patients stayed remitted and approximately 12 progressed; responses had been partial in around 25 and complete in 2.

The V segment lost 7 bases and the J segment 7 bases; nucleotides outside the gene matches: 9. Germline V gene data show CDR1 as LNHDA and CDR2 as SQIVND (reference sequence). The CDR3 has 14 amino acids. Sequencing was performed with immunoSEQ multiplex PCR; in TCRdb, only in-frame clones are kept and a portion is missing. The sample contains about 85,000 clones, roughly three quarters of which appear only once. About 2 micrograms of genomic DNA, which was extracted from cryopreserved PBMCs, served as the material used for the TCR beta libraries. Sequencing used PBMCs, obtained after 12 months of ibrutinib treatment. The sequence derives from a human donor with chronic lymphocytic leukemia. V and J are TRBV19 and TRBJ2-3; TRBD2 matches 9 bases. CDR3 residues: CASTPLAGGNTQYF. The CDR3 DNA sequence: TGTGCCAGTACCCCACTAGCGGGCGGTAATACGCAGTATTTT.